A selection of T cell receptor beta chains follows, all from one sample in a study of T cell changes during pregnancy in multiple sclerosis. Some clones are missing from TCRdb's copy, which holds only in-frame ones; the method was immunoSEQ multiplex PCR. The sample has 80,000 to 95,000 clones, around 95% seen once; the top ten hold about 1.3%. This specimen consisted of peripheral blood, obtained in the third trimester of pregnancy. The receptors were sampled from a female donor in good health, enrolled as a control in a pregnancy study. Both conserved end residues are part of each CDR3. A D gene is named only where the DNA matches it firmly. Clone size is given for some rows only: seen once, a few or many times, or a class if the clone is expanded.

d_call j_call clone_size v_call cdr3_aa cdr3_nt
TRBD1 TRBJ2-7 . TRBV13 CASSLRGTGNRYEQYF TGTGCCAGCAGCTTAAGGGGGACAGGGAACCGCTACGAGCAGTACTTC
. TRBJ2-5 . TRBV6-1 CASSEFSQETQYF TGTGCCAGCAGTGAATTCAGCCAAGAGACCCAGTACTTC
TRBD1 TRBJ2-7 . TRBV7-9 CASTTGGYEQYF TGTGCCAGCACGACAGGGGGCTACGAGCAGTACTTC
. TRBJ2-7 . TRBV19 CASSPTGITSYEQYF TGTGCCAGTAGTCCGACCGGGATCACCTCCTACGAGCAGTACTTC
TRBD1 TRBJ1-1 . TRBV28 CASSPQGRGTEAFF TGTGCCAGCAGTCCACAGGGGCGGGGAACTGAAGCTTTCTTT
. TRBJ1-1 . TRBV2 CASSETGVDTEAFF TGTGCCAGCAGCGAGACGGGGGTGGACACTGAAGCTTTCTTT
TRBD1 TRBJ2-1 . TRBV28 CASSFRDRGNEQFF TGTGCCAGCAGTTTCCGGGACAGGGGCAATGAGCAGTTCTTC
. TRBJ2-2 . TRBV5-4 CASSLAGWRETNTGELFF TGTGCCAGCAGCTTGGCTGGCTGGAGAGAGACGAACACCGGGGAGCTGTTTTTT
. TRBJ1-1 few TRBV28 CASSWTDSYTEAFF TGTGCCAGCAGTTGGACAGATAGTTACACTGAAGCTTTCTTT
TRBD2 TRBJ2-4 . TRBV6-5 CASSLRGVGGIQYF TGTGCCAGCAGCCTAAGGGGAGTCGGGGGGATTCAGTACTTC
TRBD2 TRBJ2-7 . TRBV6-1 CASRTGTSGTYEQYF TGTGCCAGCAGGACCGGGACTAGCGGAACCTACGAGCAGTACTTC
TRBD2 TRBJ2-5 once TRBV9 CASSVLAGKETQYF TGTGCCAGCAGCGTTCTAGCGGGAAAAGAGACCCAGTACTTC
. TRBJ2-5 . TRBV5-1 CASSLRETQYF TGCGCCAGCAGCTTGCGAGAGACCCAGTACTTC
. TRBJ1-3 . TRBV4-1 CASSQEGRSYGNTIYF TGCGCCAGCAGCCAAGAGGGCCGGTCCTATGGAAACACCATATATTTT
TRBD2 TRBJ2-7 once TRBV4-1 CASSQTSSGVSYEQYF TGCGCCAGCAGCCAAACCTCTAGCGGGGTATCCTACGAGCAGTACTTC
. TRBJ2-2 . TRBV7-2 CASSFPPRRTGELFF TGTGCCAGCAGCTTTCCCCCTAGGCGCACCGGGGAGCTGTTTTTT
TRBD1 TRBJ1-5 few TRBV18 CASSRETGGQPQHF TGTGCCAGCTCACGAGAGACAGGGGGCCAGCCCCAGCATTTT
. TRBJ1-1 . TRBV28 CASSFLRYEAFF TGTGCCAGCAGTTTTTTACGGTACGAAGCTTTCTTT
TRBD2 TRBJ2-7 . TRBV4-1 CASSQDLREAYEQYF TGCGCCAGCAGCCAAGATTTACGGGAGGCGTACGAGCAGTACTTC
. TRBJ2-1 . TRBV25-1 CASRAVGETHVDEQFF TGTGCCAGCCGGGCTGTTGGGGAGACCCACGTGGATGAGCAGTTCTTC
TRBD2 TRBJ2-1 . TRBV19 CASSTMLGTSDHNEQFF TGTGCCAGTAGTACGATGCTTGGGACTAGCGACCACAATGAGCAGTTCTTC
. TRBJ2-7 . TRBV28 CASSPDSYEQYF TGTGCCAGCAGTCCGGACAGCTACGAGCAGTACTTC
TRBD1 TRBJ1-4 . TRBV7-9 CASTPTTGVEKLFF TGTGCCAGCACGCCAACGACAGGGGTTGAAAAACTGTTTTTT
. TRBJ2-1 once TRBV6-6 CASGTGTPTSYNEQFF TGTGCCAGCGGTACCGGGACACCCACATCCTACAATGAGCAGTTCTTC
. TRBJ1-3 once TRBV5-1 CASSLEWGRRGNTIYF TGCGCCAGCAGCTTGGAGTGGGGGCGAAGAGGAAACACCATATATTTT
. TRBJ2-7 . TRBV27 CASSFGGQQGRYEQYF TGTGCCAGCAGTTTCGGTGGGCAACAGGGCCGCTACGAGCAGTACTTC
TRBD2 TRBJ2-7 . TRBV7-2 CASSFGGLGTYEQYF TGTGCCAGCAGCTTTGGAGGACTAGGGACCTACGAGCAGTACTTC
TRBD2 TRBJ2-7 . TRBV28 CASSSTGREYEQYF TGTGCCAGCAGCTCGACCGGGAGGGAATACGAGCAGTACTTC
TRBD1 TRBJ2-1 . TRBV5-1 CASSPKTTDRTYNEQFF TGCGCCAGCAGCCCTAAGACAACGGACAGGACCTACAATGAGCAGTTCTTC
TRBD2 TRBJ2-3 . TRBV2 CASTGLAGVADTQYF TGTGCCAGCACTGGACTAGCGGGAGTCGCAGATACGCAGTATTTT
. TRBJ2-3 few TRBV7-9 CASSLAVISVDTQYF TGTGCCAGCAGCTTAGCTGTAATTTCGGTAGATACGCAGTATTTT
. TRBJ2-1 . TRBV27 CASSLATINEQFF TGTGCCAGCAGTTTAGCCACTATCAATGAGCAGTTCTTC
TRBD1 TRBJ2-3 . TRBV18 CASSQGAGDTQYF TGTGCCAGCTCACAGGGGGCAGGGGATACGCAGTATTTT
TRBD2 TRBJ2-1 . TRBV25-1 CASRWSSGRGKQFF TGTGCCAGCCGTTGGTCTAGCGGGAGAGGGAAGCAGTTCTTC
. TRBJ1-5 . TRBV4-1 CASSQDVPGIRNQPQHF TGCGCCAGCAGCCAAGACGTTCCAGGGATTCGCAATCAGCCCCAGCATTTT
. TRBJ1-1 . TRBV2 CASSENATPEAFF TGTGCCAGCAGTGAAAATGCTACCCCTGAAGCTTTCTTT
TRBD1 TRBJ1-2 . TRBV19 CASSAGQIYGYTF TGTGCCAGTAGTGCGGGACAGATCTATGGCTACACCTTC
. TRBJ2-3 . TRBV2 CASTLGRTRDRDF TGTGCCAGCACCCTGGGACGGACGCGGGATCGGGATTTT
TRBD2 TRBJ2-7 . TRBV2 CASSIQGTGTSFLYEQYF TGTGCCAGCAGTATACAGGGGACCGGGACTAGCTTCCTCTACGAGCAGTACTTC
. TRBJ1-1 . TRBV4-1 CASSQDERGLMNTEAFF TGCGCCAGCAGCCAAGATGAGAGAGGATTAATGAACACTGAAGCTTTCTTT
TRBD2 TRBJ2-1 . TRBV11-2 CASSSRLAGGTLERNEQFF TGTGCCAGCAGTTCTAGACTAGCGGGAGGAACCCTAGAACGTAATGAGCAGTTCTTC
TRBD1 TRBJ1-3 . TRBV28 CASSPGQGAGNTIYF TGTGCCAGCAGTCCCGGACAGGGGGCTGGAAACACCATATATTTT
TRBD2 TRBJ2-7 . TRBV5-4 CASSFISAGVYEQYF TGTGCCAGCAGCTTTATTTCGGCGGGGGTGTACGAGCAGTACTTC
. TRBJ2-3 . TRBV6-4 CASSSRPGVTDTQYF TGTGCCAGCAGCTCCCGCCCGGGAGTCACAGATACGCAGTATTTT
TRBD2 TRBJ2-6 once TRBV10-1 CASIPRGGGFSGANVLTF TGCGCCAGCATCCCCCGGGGCGGGGGATTCTCTGGGGCCAACGTCCTGACTTTC
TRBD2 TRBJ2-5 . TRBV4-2 CASSQATSGSYGETQYF TGTGCCAGCAGCCAAGCGACTAGCGGGAGTTATGGAGAGACCCAGTACTTC
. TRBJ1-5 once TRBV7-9 CASSLEGRGDQPQHF TGTGCCAGCAGCTTAGAGGGCAGGGGAGATCAGCCCCAGCATTTT
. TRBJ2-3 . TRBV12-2 CASRLLSPLAGGKGSDTQYF TGTGCAAGTCGCTTATTATCGCCCCTAGCGGGAGGGAAGGGGTCAGATACGCAGTATTTT
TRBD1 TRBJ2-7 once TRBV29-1 CSVEDEGATGTYEQYF TGCAGCGTTGAAGATGAGGGGGCCACGGGAACCTACGAGCAGTACTTC
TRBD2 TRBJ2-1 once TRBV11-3 CASSVRGTSDEQFF TGTGCCAGCAGCGTCCGAGGGACTAGTGATGAGCAGTTCTTC
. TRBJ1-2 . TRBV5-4 CASSFNREIGGYTF TGTGCCAGCAGCTTTAACCGGGAGATCGGCGGCTACACCTTC
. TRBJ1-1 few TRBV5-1 CASSSGGGYTEAFF TGCGCCAGCAGCTCGGGGGGTGGTTACACTGAAGCTTTCTTT
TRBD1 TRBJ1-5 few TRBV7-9 CASSRTGVNQPQHF TGTGCCAGCAGCCGAACAGGGGTCAATCAGCCCCAGCATTTT
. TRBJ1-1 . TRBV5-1 CASSFDSRNTEAFF TGCGCCAGCAGCTTCGACAGCCGGAACACTGAAGCTTTCTTT
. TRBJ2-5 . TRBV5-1 CASSSEGMGQATQYF TGCGCCAGCAGCTCGGAGGGGATGGGGCAGGCGACCCAGTACTTC
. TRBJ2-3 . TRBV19 CASSKRDTDTQYF TGTGCCAGCAGTAAACGGGATACAGATACGCAGTATTTT
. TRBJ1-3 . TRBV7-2 CASSLNGGNVDTIYF TGTGCCAGCAGCTTAAATGGGGGGAACGTCGACACCATATATTTT
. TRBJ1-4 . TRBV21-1 CASSKVGPAATNEKLFF TGTGCCAGCAGCAAAGTTGGCCCCGCGGCAACTAATGAAAAACTGTTTTTT
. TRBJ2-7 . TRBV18 CASSPQARVYEQYF TGTGCCAGCTCACCACAGGCCCGGGTGTACGAGCAGTACTTC